The 22 T cell receptor beta chains in this list originate from one sample, sequenced in a study of shared clonotypes between healthy human individuals. The protocol was immunoSEQ multiplex PCR, while the TCRdb copy is restricted to in-frame clones and leaves out a portion. This sample has about 1 million clones, with around 76% found just once. Sequencing was performed on memory CD4+ T cells sorted from blood. Specified subset: CD45RA-negative fraction. Source of these receptors: a man younger than 35 in good health.

This chain joins TRBV11-2 and TRBJ2-1; D tentatively fits TRBD1 or TRBD2 (5 bases each). Trimming shortened V by 1 base and J by 6 bases, and 13 bases separated the two germline ends. Per the germline V gene, CDR1 is SGHAT and CDR2 is FQNNGV. The CDR3 is 15 amino acids. For the CDR3, the DNA is TGTGCCAGCAGCTTAGGGGGGACCCCCGTCAATGAGCAGTTCTTC. Protein product: CASSLGGTPVNEQFF.

The chain links TRBV5-4 to TRBJ2-3; 7 bases align to TRBD1. The germline V gene has CDR1 SGHNT and CDR2 YYREEE (reference sequence). V lost 0 bases, J lost 5 bases, and 3 bases stayed unmatched. This CDR3 region has 14 residues. CDR3 sequence: CASSLDRGRDTQYF. Here the CDR3 DNA reads TGTGCCAGCAGCTTGGACAGGGGAAGAGATACGCAGTATTTT.

This chain uses TRBV10-3 with TRBJ2-7; TRBD2 matches at 9 bases. The germline CDR1 and CDR2 sequences are ENHRY and SYGVKD. Unmatched junction bases numbered 4, after V lost 3 bases and J lost 4 bases. The CDR3 runs to 14 residues. CDR3 in DNA: TGTGCCATCAGTGACGGGACTAGCTTTTACGAGCAGTACTTC. This encodes CAISDGTSFYEQYF.

In its sample, this clone was seen a few times. V gene TRBV28 combines with J gene TRBJ2-1; D possibly corresponds to TRBD2 (7 bases). Trimming left V 8 bases short and J 1 base short, with 15 bases between. The CDR3 contains 15 residues. The V gene's germline CDR1 is MDHEN and CDR2 SYDVKM. CDR3 DNA: TGTGCCAGCCATGGGGGGGGGCGTTCCTACAATGAGCAGTTCTTC. It yields the protein CASHGGGRSYNEQFF.

In its sample, this clone was seen a few times. The chain couples TRBV2 to TRBJ2-5; 7 nucleotides agree with TRBD2. The CDR3 has 16 residues. CDR1 is SNHLY and CDR2 is FYNNEI in the germline V gene. V was clipped by 1 base and J by 5 bases; unmatched bases: 10. The DNA of the CDR3 is TGTGCCAGCAGTGAAGGGGAGGGGTACAGCGGGGAGACCCAGTACTTC. Translated, it gives CASSEGEGYSGETQYF.

This clone was observed a single time. J is TRBJ2-7 and V is TRBV21-1. TRBV21-1 is deemed a pseudogene. CDR3 length: 15 residues. In DNA, the CDR3 is TGTGCCAGCAGCAAAGTCGAGAGCCTGGGGTTCGAGCAGTACTTC. Its protein is CASSKVESLGFEQYF.

This clone was counted once. In DNA form, the CDR3 reads TGTGCCAGCACCCTGAGGACTAGCGGGCACAATGAGCAGTTCTTC. As protein: CASTLRTSGHNEQFF. The V call is TRBV27, the J call TRBJ2-1; 11 bases agree with TRBD2. The CDR3 has 15 residues. V lost 7 bases and J lost 5; bases outside the gene matches: 7. The germline CDR1 and CDR2 sequences are MNHEY and SMNVEV (reference sequence).

This clone was counted between two and nine times. The CDR3 nucleotides read TGTGCCAGCAGCTTTGAGTACGGCGAGCAGTACTTC. Its translation: CASSFEYGEQYF. The J gene is TRBJ2-7, the V gene TRBV11-2; no definite D call. The CDR3 is 12 residues long. Between the trimmed V and J ends, which lost 3 bases and 6 bases, there was a span of 9 bases. Germline assignment: CDR1 SGHAT and CDR2 FQNNGV. Based on the CDR3 plus reference TRBV11-2 and TRBJ2-7, the full variable domain is EAGVAQSPRYKIIEKRQSVAFWCNPISGHATLYWYQQILGQGPKLLIQFQNNGVVDDSQLPKDRFSAERLKGVDSTLKIQPAKLEDSAVYLCASSFEYGEQYFGPGTRLTVT.

This clone was detected only once. CDR3 residues: CASSTEQGVMTEAFF. The CDR3 DNA reads as TGTGCCAGCAGTACCGAACAGGGAGTGATGACTGAAGCTTTCTTT. The rearrangement joins TRBV6-5 to TRBJ1-1; tentatively, D is TRBD1 (6 bases). Germline values: CDR1 MNHEY, CDR2 SVGAGI. The ends were cut back, 5 bases at V and 5 bases at J, with 18 bases in the middle. The CDR3 spans 15 residues.

The V gene is TRBV28, the J gene TRBJ1-5; D ambiguous. This CDR3 has 13 amino acids. The V gene's germline CDR1 is MDHEN and CDR2 SYDVKM. V was pared by 1 base and J by 7 bases, with 8 bases between. CDR3 amino acids: CASSLYPTQPQHF. CDR3 nucleotides: TGTGCCAGCAGTTTATATCCTACGCAGCCCCAGCATTTT.

This clone was seen only a few times. The V call is TRBV7-3, the J call TRBJ1-1, with D unclear. The V gene's germline CDR1 is SGHTA and CDR2 FQGTGA. V was trimmed by 5 bases and J by 1 base, leaving 8 bases between them. The CDR3 runs 13 residues. The DNA for the CDR3 is TGTGCCAGCAGCCGGGTGGGGAACACTGAAGCTTTCTTT. Its protein product is CASSRVGNTEAFF.

Comments on this clone: Germline is not matched at one junction end, which may reflect a read error. J is TRBJ2-7 and V is TRBV30, with 12 bases identical to TRBD2. The CDR3 has 15 amino acids. Germline V gene data show CDR1 as GTSNPN and CDR2 as SVGIG (reference sequence). CDR3 loop: CARSATSGSFLKQYF. CDR3 sequence (DNA): TGTGCCCGGAGTGCGACTAGCGGGAGTTTCTTGAAGCAGTACTTC.

V gene TRBV4-1 combines with J gene TRBJ2-7, with 7 bases matching TRBD2. Germline V gene sequence: CDR1 MGHRA, CDR2 YSYEKL. The V and J ends lost 5 bases and 0 bases, in that order; junction bases with no gene match: 7. The CDR3 runs to 15 residues. This CDR3 reads CASSSGGGSSYEQYF. The CDR3 DNA reads as TGCGCCAGCAGCAGTGGGGGGGGAAGCTCCTACGAGCAGTACTTC.

The chain carries TRBV4-1 and TRBJ2-2; TRBD1 matches 7 bases. CDR1 MGHRA and CDR2 YSYEKL come from the germline V gene. Losses at the gene ends were 4 bases for V and 5 bases for J; bases not matched to a gene: 10. The CDR3 consists of 16 residues. The CDR3 reads CASSPNEGAGTGELFF. The CDR3 coding sequence is TGCGCCAGCAGCCCAAACGAGGGGGCAGGAACCGGGGAGCTGTTTTTT.

Here the CDR3 DNA reads TGTGCCAGCAGCCCCGGACGGGATTTCTACTTC. Translating it yields CASSPGRDFYF. This chain uses TRBV7-8 with TRBJ2-7; a weak D match, TRBD2 (5 bases). The CDR3 contains 11 residues. The germline CDR1 and CDR2 sequences are SGHVS and FQNEAQ. Trimming took off 5 bases at V and 13 bases at J, with 15 bases between the two ends. Filled out from reference TRBV7-8 and TRBJ2-7, the complete variable domain reads GAGVSQSPRYKVAKRGQDVALRCDPISGHVSLFWYQQALGQGPEFLTYFQNEAQLDKSGLPSDRFFAERPEGSVSTLKIQRTQQEDSAVYLCASSPGRDFYFGPGTRLTVT.

The DNA for the CDR3 is TGCAGCGCCGACAGGGGCGGGGAGACCCAGTACTTC. Its protein product is CSADRGGETQYF. The chain recombines TRBV29-1 with TRBJ2-5; 8 nucleotides agree with TRBD1. Trimming at V came to 7 bases and at J to 5 bases, leaving 6 bases not matched to a gene. The CDR3 extends over 12 amino acids. Germline V gene lookup returns CDR1 SQVTM and CDR2 ANQGSEA.

A single count supports this clone. This chain links TRBV30 with TRBJ1-2, with D possibly being TRBD1 (5 bases). Trimming cost V 2 bases and J 13 bases, with 14 bases left between them. Germline V gene sequence: CDR1 GTSNPN, CDR2 SVGIG (reference sequence). This CDR3 region has 11 residues. The CDR3 loop reads CAWSSKGRCTF. The CDR3 DNA reads as TGTGCCTGGAGTTCCAAGGGGAGGTGCACCTTC.

The V gene is TRBV5-1, the J gene TRBJ2-1; D gene uncertain. CDR3 size: 14 residues. Germline assignment: CDR1 SGHRS and CDR2 YFSETQ. Trimming left V 0 bases short and J 9 bases short, with 13 bases between. CDR3 DNA sequence: TGCGCCAGCAGCTTGGGCTTACCTCCCATTGAGCAGTTCTTC. Protein sequence: CASSLGLPPIEQFF.

This chain connects TRBV7-2 to TRBJ2-1; the D gene is possibly TRBD1 (5 bases). Deletions cut 5 bases from V and 0 bases from J, with 14 bases between. The V gene's germline CDR1 is SGHTA and CDR2 FQGNSA. The CDR3 is 16 amino acids. CDR3 sequence: CASSPWTTSSYNEQFF. CDR3 DNA sequence: TGTGCCAGCAGCCCCTGGACAACGAGCTCCTACAATGAGCAGTTCTTC.

As regards this clone: Different DNA sequences within this sample yield the same CDR3. The gene calls are TRBV5-1 and TRBJ2-5; D perhaps matches TRBD2 (6 bases). The CDR3 is 13 residues long. Deletions cut 4 bases from V and 2 bases from J, with 9 bases between. CDR1 and CDR2 (germline): SGHRS, YFSETQ. CDR3 in DNA: TGCGCCAGCAGCGGGACTTCTCAAGAGACCCAGTACTTC. Translated, it gives CASSGTSQETQYF.

J is TRBJ2-6 and V is TRBV2; maybe TRBD2 (5 bases). Trimming cost V 8 bases and J 0 bases, with 11 bases left between them. The CDR3 has 15 amino acids. CDR1 SNHLY and CDR2 FYNNEI come from the germline V gene. CDR3 loop: CASERLASGANVLTF. The CDR3 nucleotides are TGTGCCAGCGAGAGGCTAGCCTCTGGGGCCAACGTCCTGACTTTC.

About this clone: The same CDR3 can be traced to other DNA sequences in this sample. The rearrangement joins TRBV4-1 to TRBJ1-3, with D possibly TRBD1 on 5 matching bases. V was trimmed by 6 bases and J by 0 bases, leaving 9 bases between them. Germline CDR1 is MGHRA and CDR2 is YSYEKL. This CDR3 has 14 amino acids. CDR3 in DNA: TGCGCCAGCAGTCCGGGACCCTCTGGAAACACCATATATTTT. As protein: CASSPGPSGNTIYF.